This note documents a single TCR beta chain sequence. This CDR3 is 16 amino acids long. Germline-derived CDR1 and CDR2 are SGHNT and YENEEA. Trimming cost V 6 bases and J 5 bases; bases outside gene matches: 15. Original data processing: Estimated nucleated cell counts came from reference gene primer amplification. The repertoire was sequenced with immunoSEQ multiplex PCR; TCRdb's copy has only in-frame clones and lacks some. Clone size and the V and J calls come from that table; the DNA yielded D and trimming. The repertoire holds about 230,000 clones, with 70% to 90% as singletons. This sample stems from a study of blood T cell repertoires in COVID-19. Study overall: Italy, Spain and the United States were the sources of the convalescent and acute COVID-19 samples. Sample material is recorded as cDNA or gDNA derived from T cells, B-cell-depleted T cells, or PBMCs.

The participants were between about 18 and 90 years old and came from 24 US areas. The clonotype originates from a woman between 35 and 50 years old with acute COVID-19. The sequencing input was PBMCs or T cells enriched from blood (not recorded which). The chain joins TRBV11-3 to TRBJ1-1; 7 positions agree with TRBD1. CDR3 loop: CASSQPPHRGRTEAFF. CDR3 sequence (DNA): TGTGCCAGCAGTCAGCCACCCCACAGGGGTAGAACTGAAGCTTTCTTT.